The text below deals with one T cell receptor beta chain. The specificity of this receptor is unknown. The CDR3 end lies 3 residues beyond the end of the read and is filled in from the germline J gene. Measured from the cysteine to the phenylalanine, the CDR3 is 16 residues long. The 39 bases shown cover part of the CDR3, and their frame starts at base 1. CDR1 and CDR2 were assigned from the germline V gene (reference sequence) as GTSNPN and SVGIG. Here V drops 7 bases and J drops 0 bases, and the junction holds 12 bases not matched to any gene. This entry comes from a study of T cells in women clearing cervical HPV infection (dated by TCRdb to the late 2010s). About the study as a whole: The cases were 20 to 25 women with histologically confirmed HPV16-related CIN3 or worse, and 2 of those women had invasive cancers. Cases had a median age of almost 35 years and controls had a median age of about 37, with no significant differences in baseline characteristics. The exploratory proof-of-principle case-control study was nested within the Guanacaste HPV Natural History Study in Costa Rica and compared TCR repertoires across cervical HPV16 outcomes. Blood from cases was collected at the visit at which the lesion was first identified, whereas blood from controls was collected once infection was no longer detected. Among cases, blood sampling came a median of roughly 140 days after lesion detection, with an interquartile range of roughly 85 to 230 days. Cases and controls were matched on age within five years and on year of sample collection. In the parent cohort, 10,049 women aged 18 or older were enrolled in Guanacaste, Costa Rica, during about 1993 to 1995 and then followed for approximately seven years. Quality controls consisted of five blinded duplicates per group, for a total of about 60 samples made up of approximately 50 participants and around 10 replicates. HLA typing was available for only a few women, so HLA type could not be excluded as a confounder. The roughly 27 controls were women who cleared a single incident HPV16 infection within 12 months without developing precancer or cancer. Study-level results and caveats: Cases had lower TRBV6-7 relative abundance than controls (0.11% versus 0.16%; Bonferroni P = 0.0008). Because T-cell numbers per sample were unknown, differences in richness could reflect varying T-cell content rather than repertoire biology. Whether associations preceded infection or resulted from infection could not be shown with the cross-sectional design, and effector/memory subsets and HPV-specific T cells were not isolated. CIN3+ cases had significantly higher TCR repertoire richness than controls across sequencing depths, but evenness did not differ between the groups. Random forest classifiers combining richness and V gene abundances distinguished cases from controls with an estimated AUC of less than 0.9.

The immunoSEQ assay used multiplex PCR to amplify TCR beta CDR3 regions from an average of roughly 1.2 ug of genomic DNA per sample. Primer bias was corrected in the assay by using a complete synthetic TCR repertoire to establish an amplification baseline. The amplicons were sequenced using the Illumina platform. On the study's bioinformatics: Sequences were error-corrected by clustering with frequency ratios and a modified nearest-neighbor algorithm and were then analyzed in the immunoSEQ Analyzer with IMGT gene definitions. At each rarefaction depth, TCR richness and evenness were averaged over 20 rarefaction repeats, and samples with fewer sequences than the depth were excluded. Wilcoxon rank sum tests with FDR correction were used to compare relative abundances of V, D and J genes between the groups. Blinded duplicates gave an intraclass correlation of around 96% for TCR richness and an average of around 83% across roughly 69 gene segments. Sourced from immuneACCESS, this table was stored by TCRdb with only in-frame sequences that have V and J called. A share of the clones is absent; for the studies checked, an unresolved V gene accounts for under half, and the remainder has no known explanation. From that table come the V and J calls and clone size; the DNA was used to work out D and trimming. In this sample's table one finds around 39,000 clones. The top ten constitute roughly 5.8% of the sample.

Every participant had a single incident cervical HPV16 infection, and women with prevalent HPV16 infections were excluded. Cervical HPV DNA was detected with MY09/MY11 PCR, and genotyping was done with dot-blot hybridization. About 15 mL of heparinized blood were centrifuged, and the buffy coat was split into aliquots, frozen at -30 degrees C, and then kept at -80 degrees C. QIAGEN kits were used to extract genomic DNA from buffy coat specimens. The V gene is TRBV30 and the J gene is TRBJ2-1, and 7 bases in between align with TRBD1. This TCR was sampled from a woman aged 18 to 75 with a cervical HPV16 infection that either progressed to CIN3+ or cleared (not recorded which). Sequenced material: blood buffy coat. The CDR3 here reads CASTGTDSSSYNEQFF. CDR3 DNA (partial): TGTGCCTCTACCGGGACAGACTCTTCCTCCTACAATGAG.